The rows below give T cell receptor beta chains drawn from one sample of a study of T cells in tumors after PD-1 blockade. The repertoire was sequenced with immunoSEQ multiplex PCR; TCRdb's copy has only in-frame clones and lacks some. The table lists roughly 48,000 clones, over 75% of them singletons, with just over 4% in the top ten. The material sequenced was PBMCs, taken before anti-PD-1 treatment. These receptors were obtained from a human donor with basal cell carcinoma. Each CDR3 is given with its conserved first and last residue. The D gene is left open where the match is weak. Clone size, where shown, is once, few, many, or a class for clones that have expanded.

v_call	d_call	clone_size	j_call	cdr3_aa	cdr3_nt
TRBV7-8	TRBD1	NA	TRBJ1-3	CASSFGQVAGNTIYF	TGTGCCAGCAGCTTTGGACAGGTTGCCGGAAACACCATATATTTT
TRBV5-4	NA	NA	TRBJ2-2	CASSLLGGGTGELFF	TGTGCCAGCAGCTTGCTGGGTGGGGGAACCGGGGAGCTGTTTTTT
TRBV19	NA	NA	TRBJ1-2	CASSIFQPPGYGYTF	TGTGCCAGTAGTATATTCCAGCCTCCGGGCTATGGCTACACCTTC
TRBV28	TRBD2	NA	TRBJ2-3	CASSFPPAGSTDTQYF	TGTGCCAGCAGTTTTCCCCCAGCGGGGTCGACAGATACGCAGTATTTT
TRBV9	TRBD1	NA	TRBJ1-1	CASSGRDRGNTEAFF	TGTGCCAGCAGCGGGAGGGACAGGGGGAACACTGAAGCTTTCTTT
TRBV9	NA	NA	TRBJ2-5	CASSLGGDGETQYF	TGTGCCAGCAGCCTGGGAGGAGACGGGGAGACCCAGTACTTC
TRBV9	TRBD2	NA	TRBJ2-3	CASSVGEGPQYF	TGTGCCAGCAGCGTAGGGGAGGGGCCGCAGTATTTT
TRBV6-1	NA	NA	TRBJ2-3	CASSDQGVGTDTQYF	TGTGCCAGCAGTGACCAGGGTGTTGGCACAGATACGCAGTATTTT
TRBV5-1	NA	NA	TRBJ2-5	CASSLEPHSRAETQYF	TGCGCCAGCAGCTTGGAGCCTCACAGTAGGGCAGAGACCCAGTACTTC
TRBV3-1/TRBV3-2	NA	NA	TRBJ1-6	CASSQGPSGVVHSPLHF	TGTGCCAGCAGCCAAGGACCCTCGGGGGTTGTTCATTCACCCCTCCACTTT
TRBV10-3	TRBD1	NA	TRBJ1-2	CAISDLLTGAAANYGYTF	TGTGCCATCAGTGACCTTTTGACAGGGGCCGCTGCTAACTATGGCTACACCTTC
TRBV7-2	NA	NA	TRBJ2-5	CASSRPGYQETQYF	TGTGCCAGCAGCCGCCCGGGGTACCAAGAGACCCAGTACTTC
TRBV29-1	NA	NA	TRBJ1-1	CSVATGNRAAFF	TGCAGCGTTGCCACAGGGAATCGGGCGGCTTTCTTT
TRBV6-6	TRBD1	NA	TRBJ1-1	CASKDRRDTEAFF	TGTGCCAGCAAGGACAGGCGGGACACTGAAGCTTTCTTT
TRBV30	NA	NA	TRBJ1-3	CAWSGTDSGNTIYF	TGTGCCTGGAGTGGGACTGACTCTGGAAACACCATATATTTT
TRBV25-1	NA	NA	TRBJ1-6	CASSEFGGVGSPLHF	TGTGCCAGCAGTGAATTTGGGGGAGTCGGGTCACCCCTCCACTTT
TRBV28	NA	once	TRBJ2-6	CASSLPRAGANALTF	TGTGCCAGCAGTTTACCCCGGGCTGGGGCCAACGCCCTGACTTTC
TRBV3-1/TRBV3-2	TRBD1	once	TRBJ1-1	CASSPRDRNTEAFF	TGTGCCAGCAGCCCCCGGGACAGAAACACTGAAGCTTTCTTT
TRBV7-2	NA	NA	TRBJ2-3	CASSPVGGMGTDTQYF	TGTGCCAGCAGCCCCGTCGGTGGGATGGGAACAGATACGCAGTATTTT
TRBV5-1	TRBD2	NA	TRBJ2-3	CASSSNRATSGTDTQYF	TGCGCCAGCAGCTCGAACAGGGCGACTAGCGGCACAGATACGCAGTATTTT
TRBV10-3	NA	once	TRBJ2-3	CAISEPRDTQYF	TGTGCCATCAGTGAGCCCAGAGATACGCAGTATTTT
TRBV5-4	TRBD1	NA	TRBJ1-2	CASSSRTGVGYTF	TGTGCCAGCAGCTCTCGGACAGGGGTTGGCTACACCTTC
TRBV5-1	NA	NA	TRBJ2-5	CASSLGAATLQETQYF	TGCGCCAGCAGCTTGGGGGCAGCCACGTTACAAGAGACCCAGTACTTC
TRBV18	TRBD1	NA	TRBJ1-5	CASSPTQGADQPQHF	TGTGCCAGCTCACCAACCCAGGGGGCAGATCAGCCCCAGCATTTT
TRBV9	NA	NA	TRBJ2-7	CASSVAGTSTYEQYF	TGTGCCAGCAGCGTAGCCGGGACATCAACCTACGAGCAGTACTTC
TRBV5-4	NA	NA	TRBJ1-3	CASSFWGGGNTIYF	TGTGCCAGCAGCTTCTGGGGTGGAGGAAACACCATATATTTT
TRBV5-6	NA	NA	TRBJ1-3	CASSLTGRYSGNTIYF	TGTGCCAGCAGCTTGACAGGGAGATACTCTGGAAACACCATATATTTT
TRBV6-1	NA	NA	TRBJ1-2	CASSVAGIGNYGYTF	TGTGCCAGCAGTGTAGCAGGGATTGGTAACTATGGCTACACCTTC
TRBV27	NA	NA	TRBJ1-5	CASSPSRWVQPQHF	TGTGCCAGCAGTCCGAGTCGGTGGGTTCAGCCCCAGCATTTT
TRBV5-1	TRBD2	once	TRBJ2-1	CASSLARLAANEQFF	TGCGCCAGCAGCTTGGCGCGACTAGCGGCCAATGAGCAGTTCTTC
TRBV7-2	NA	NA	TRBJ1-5	CASSLATDFSNQPQHF	TGTGCCAGCAGCTTAGCCACGGACTTTAGCAATCAGCCCCAGCATTTT
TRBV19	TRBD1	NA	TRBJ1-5	CASSMGDSYNQPQHF	TGTGCCAGTAGTATGGGGGACAGCTACAATCAGCCCCAGCATTTT
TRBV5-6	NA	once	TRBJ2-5	CASSFGPTEETQYF	TGTGCCAGCAGCTTCGGGCCTACAGAAGAGACCCAGTACTTC
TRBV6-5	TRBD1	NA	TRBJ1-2	CASTRQGWFGGYTF	TGTGCCAGCACCCGACAGGGATGGTTTGGCGGCTACACCTTC
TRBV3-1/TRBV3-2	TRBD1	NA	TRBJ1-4	CASSHSGTGSHKKLFF	TGTGCCAGCAGCCATTCCGGGACAGGGTCACATAAAAAACTGTTTTTT
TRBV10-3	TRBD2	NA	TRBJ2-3	CAIRDASGGDTDTQYF	TGTGCCATCAGGGACGCGAGCGGGGGTGACACAGATACGCAGTATTTT
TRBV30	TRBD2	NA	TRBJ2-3	CAWSRLTSGGAGTQYF	TGTGCCTGGAGTCGTCTGACTAGCGGGGGGGCCGGTACGCAGTATTTT
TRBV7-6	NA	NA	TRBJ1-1	CASSSLTQLNTEAFF	TGTGCCAGCAGCTCACTGACCCAACTGAACACTGAAGCTTTCTTT
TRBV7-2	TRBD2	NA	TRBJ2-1	CASSLVASGGREQFF	TGTGCCAGCAGCTTAGTGGCTAGCGGGGGAAGGGAGCAGTTCTTC
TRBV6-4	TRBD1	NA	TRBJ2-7	CASSDPDRGRWYEQYF	TGTGCCAGCAGTGACCCGGACAGGGGGCGTTGGTACGAGCAGTACTTC
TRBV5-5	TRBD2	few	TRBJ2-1	CASSLAGDSYNEQFF	TGTGCCAGCAGCTTAGCGGGGGACTCCTACAATGAGCAGTTCTTC
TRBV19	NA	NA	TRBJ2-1	CASSIWLYNEQFF	TGTGCCAGTAGTATTTGGCTTTACAATGAGCAGTTCTTC
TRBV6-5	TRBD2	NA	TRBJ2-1	CASGGSPYNEQFF	TGTGCCTCGGGGGGTAGCCCTTACAATGAGCAGTTCTTC
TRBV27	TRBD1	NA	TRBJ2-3	CASSLRLTGGTDTQYF	TGTGCCAGCAGTTTACGCCTTACAGGGGGCACAGATACGCAGTATTTT
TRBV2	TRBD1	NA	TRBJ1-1	CASRDDRANTEAFF	TGTGCCAGCAGAGATGACAGGGCGAACACTGAAGCTTTCTTT
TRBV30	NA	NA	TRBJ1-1	CAWSEGIEAFF	TGTGCCTGGAGTGAGGGAATTGAAGCTTTCTTT
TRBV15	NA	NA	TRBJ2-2	CATSRGRGPGELFF	TGTGCCACCAGCCGGGGCAGGGGACCCGGGGAGCTGTTTTTT
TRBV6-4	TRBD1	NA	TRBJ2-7	CASSRDRGDEQYF	TGTGCCAGCAGTCGGGACAGGGGGGACGAGCAGTACTTC
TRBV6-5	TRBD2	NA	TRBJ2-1	CASTPASGGGEQFF	TGTGCCAGCACGCCGGCTAGCGGGGGCGGGGAGCAGTTCTTC
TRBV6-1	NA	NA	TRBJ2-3	CASSDEAHPDTQYF	TGTGCCAGCAGTGATGAGGCCCATCCAGATACGCAGTATTTT